This T cell receptor beta chain derives from a study of CD8+ T cells in alopecia areata (dated by TCRdb to between 2018 and 2020). Looking at the study overall: The treated patients took part in an open-label pilot trial in which moderate-to-severe alopecia areata was treated with oral tofacitinib at 5 to 10 mg twice daily. Patients stayed on tofacitinib for 6 to 18 months and then had 6 months of follow-up off drug so that delayed response and recurrence could be assessed. For the treated patients, the SALT score, which quantifies what percentage of scalp surface area is affected, served as the measure of disease severity. To study T cell clonal expansion in alopecia areata, the researchers applied high-throughput TCRbeta sequencing to both the C3H/HeJ mouse model and human patients. In humans, TCRbeta sequencing was performed on scalp tissue and on sorted CD4+ and CD8+ peripheral blood T cells from healthy controls and from patients with patchy or totalis/universalis alopecia areata. Biopsies were taken from tofacitinib-treated patients at baseline and at 4 and 24 weeks of treatment, and a later scalp biopsy was taken in several of the tofacitinib-treated patients. Scalp clonality was compared across normal scalp (n=4), patchy alopecia areata scalp (n=8), and alopecia totalis/universalis scalp (n=8). RNA was obtained with the PAXgene miRNA kit for fixed scalp, the miRNeasy kit for PBMCs, and the RNeasy kit for mouse skin. TCRbeta CDR3 regions were amplified by immunoSEQ multiplex PCR using 35 Vbeta forward and 13 Jbeta reverse primers. General study outcomes and caveats: Compared with normal scalp, lesional scalp, particularly in alopecia totalis/universalis, had higher clonality and more expanded CD8+ clones, which suggests antigenic drive. Because the treated cohort was small and had only one nonresponder, larger studies are needed to examine links between baseline CD8+ expansion and response. TCR sequences shared between patients were less clear than in mice, possibly partly because of HLA diversity in the patient population. During tofacitinib treatment, many expanded lesional clones remained in scalp and blood, and this persistence may partly explain relapse after treatment is stopped. Scalp TCR repertoire analysis is complicated because resident alphabeta T cells in normal human skin are also sequenced, whereas mouse skin is dominated by gammadelta T cells. With tofacitinib, both scalp clonality and the number of expanded CD8+ clones among the top 100 scalp clones went down significantly.

The time point label on this specimen signifies: approximately 4 weeks on oral tofacitinib. The meaning of the sample's treatment or condition label: oral pan-JAK inhibitor, 5-10 mg twice daily. From alopecia areata patients, peripheral blood was collected along with lesional scalp punch biopsies. PBMCs were isolated by density centrifugation and stained for CD3, CD4 and CD8, after which CD4+ and CD8+ T cells were sorted on a FACSAria. The germline V gene gives CDR1 as SGHDT and CDR2 as YYEEEE. From its cysteine to its phenylalanine, the CDR3 spans 15 amino acids. The kept DNA is CDR3 alone, 45 bases in frame from the first base. Between the V and J ends, shortened by 0 bases and 2 bases respectively, the junction contains 11 bases. The method was the immunoSEQ multiplex PCR assay. RNA was extracted from all samples and reverse transcribed into cDNA, which served as template for TCR sequencing. SuperScript III was used for first-strand cDNA synthesis, primed with a 2:1 mix of oligo-dT and random hexamers. A synthetic immune receptor repertoire was used to gauge amplification bias, and whatever bias remained was removed computationally. As for how the authors treated the data: Raw reads were preprocessed to remove errors, and CDR3 was defined according to IMGT conventions as the region from the conserved cysteine to phenylalanine. Clonality was computed as 1 minus the Shannon entropy, with the entropy normalized by log2 of the number of productive unique TCRs. CD4 or CD8 identity of scalp clones was inferred by cross-referencing scalp TCRbeta sequences with sorted blood CD4 and CD8 repertoires. This immuneACCESS table, as held by TCRdb, lists in-frame sequences with V and J called but not all clones. Of the missing ones, under half trace to an unresolved V gene in checked studies; the others have no known cause. That table gives V, J and clone size, and the DNA gave D and trimming. The sample includes 100,000 to 150,000 clones, with roughly 57% observed a single time. 4.5% to 6% of the sample is in the top ten clones.

A note on this clone: Its specific antigen is unknown. Base qualities are not recorded, but no much larger clone differs from it by a single base.

Sequences were derived from CD4+ T cells sorted from blood, sampled at week 4, from a patient treated with tofacitinib. The clonotype originates from a human donor with alopecia areata. The chain is assembled from TRBV5-6 and TRBJ2-5; 5 matching bases give a weak D call of TRBD2. The base sequence is TGTGCCAGCAGCTTGGTTACTAGGGAACAAGAGACCCAGTACTTC. It translates to CASSLVTREQETQYF. Reference TRBV5-6 and TRBJ2-5 genes cover what lies past the CDR3, so the full variable domain is DAGVTQSPTHLIKTRGQQVTLRCSPKSGHDTVSWYQQALGQGPQFIFQYYEEEERQRGNFPDRFSGHQFPNYSSELNVNALLLGDSALYLCASSLVTREQETQYFGPGTRLLVL.